Shown below are 31 T cell receptor beta chains from a single sample sequenced in a study of OX40 agonist ivuxolimab in advanced cancers. Libraries were prepared by immunoSEQ multiplex PCR; TCRdb keeps only in-frame clonotypes and omits some of them. The data contain around 54,000 clones, approximately 94% of them singletons. The starting material was CD4+ or CD8+ T cells sorted from blood, obtained in a trial of the OX40 agonist ivuxolimab. These receptors were collected from an adult with an advanced solid tumor such as melanoma, head and neck, liver or kidney cancer.

On this clone itself: The identical CDR3 is also encoded by other nucleotide sequences in the sample. The genes are TRBV13 and TRBJ2-7; 7 bases fit TRBD1. Looked up from germline, CDR1 is PRHDT and CDR2 is FYEKMQ (reference sequence). The CDR3 loop spans 12 amino acids. V was clipped by 4 bases and J by 5 bases; unmatched bases: 2. In DNA, the CDR3 is TGTGCCAGCAGCTCGACAGGGAACGAGCAGTACTTC. Protein: CASSSTGNEQYF.

The V call is TRBV28, the J call TRBJ2-5; TRBD2 aligns across 7 bases. Germline V CDR1 and CDR2: MDHEN, SYDVKM. Trimming removed 1 base from V and 5 bases from J; junction bases left unmatched: 7. The CDR3 loop spans 15 amino acids. CDR3 in DNA: TGTGCCAGCAGTTTATCGGCGGGAGTCATCGAGACCCAGTACTTC. As protein: CASSLSAGVIETQYF.

The rearrangement links TRBV7-6 to TRBJ2-1; D unclear. The CDR3 has 15 amino acids. Trimming pared 1 base from V and 0 bases from J, leaving 7 bases between. Germline lookup yields CDR1 SGHVS and CDR2 FNYEAQ. The CDR3 here is CASSLGVGSYNEQFF. The CDR3 bases are TGTGCCAGCAGCTTAGGTGTGGGCTCCTACAATGAGCAGTTCTTC.

The rearrangement links TRBV19 to TRBJ2-1; 7 positions agree with TRBD2. Germline CDR1 LNHDA, CDR2 SQIVND (reference sequence). The V and J ends lost 6 bases and 8 bases, in that order; junction bases with no gene match: 7. CDR3 length equals 13 residues. Here the CDR3 DNA reads TGTGCCAGTAGATGGGGGGGGATAGATGAGCAGTTCTTC. Translating it yields CASRWGGIDEQFF.

This clone was detected once. The chain employs TRBV6-5 and TRBJ2-7, with 12 bases fitting TRBD2. Germline loops: CDR1 MNHEY, CDR2 SVGAGI. The ends lost 10 bases at V and 6 bases at J; junction bases unmatched: 10. The CDR3 runs to 14 residues. This CDR3 is CATYGLAGLFEQYF. DNA of the CDR3: TGTGCCACCTACGGACTAGCGGGACTCTTCGAGCAGTACTTC.

As regards this clone: Relative to the germline gene, one junction end is altered; a read error may explain this. This chain uses TRBV7-7 with TRBJ2-7; unclear D gene. The length of the CDR3 is 12 residues. The germline CDR1 and CDR2 sequences are SSHAT and FNYEAQ (reference sequence). CDR3 DNA: TGTGCTAGCAGCTTGGGGTCGGGCCCCCTATACTTC. Translation: CASSLGSGPLYF.

V usage is TRBV5-6 and J usage is TRBJ2-7; D is ambiguous. In germline, CDR1 is SGHDT, CDR2 YYEEEE. The ends were cut back, 0 bases at V and 5 bases at J, with 6 bases in the middle. The CDR3 length is 12 residues. The CDR3 is CASSLAPDEQYF. The CDR3 DNA reads TGTGCCAGCAGCTTGGCTCCTGACGAGCAGTACTTC.

V usage is TRBV18 and J usage is TRBJ2-3; tentatively, D is TRBD1 or TRBD2 (5 bases each). Germline V gives CDR1 KGHSH, CDR2 LQKENI. The CDR3 is made up of 16 amino acids. V was trimmed by 2 bases and J by 1 base, leaving 13 bases between them. Here the CDR3 reads CASSPKARGRTDTQYF. Here the CDR3 DNA reads TGTGCCAGCTCACCAAAGGCACGGGGCCGCACAGATACGCAGTATTTT.

The V gene is TRBV6-5, the J gene TRBJ1-2, with TRBD1 matching over 8 bases. CDR3 length: 16 residues. The V gene's germline CDR1 is MNHEY and CDR2 SVGAGI. V lost 4 bases, J lost 4 bases, and 11 bases stayed unmatched. The CDR3 is CASSSIISGGAYGYTF. The CDR3, as DNA: TGTGCCAGCAGTTCCATCATCTCAGGGGGCGCCTATGGCTACACCTTC.

The rearrangement uses TRBV11-2 and TRBJ2-3, with TRBD1 as a possible D gene (5 bases). The germline V gene has CDR1 SGHAT and CDR2 FQNNGV. The CDR3 runs 15 residues. The V gene lost 3 bases and the J gene lost 0 bases, with 10 bases spanning the gap. The CDR3 here is CASSLEGVSTDTQYF. The CDR3 bases are TGTGCCAGCAGCTTGGAAGGGGTCAGCACAGATACGCAGTATTTT. The whole variable domain, remainder taken from reference TRBV11-2 and TRBJ2-3, is EAGVAQSPRYKIIEKRQSVAFWCNPISGHATLYWYQQILGQGPKLLIQFQNNGVVDDSQLPKDRFSAERLKGVDSTLKIQPAKLEDSAVYLCASSLEGVSTDTQYFGPGTRLTVL.

The genes are TRBV6-5 and TRBJ1-2, with D maybe TRBD1 (6 bases). The CDR3 spans 14 residues. The germline CDR1 and CDR2 sequences are MNHEY and SVGAGI. The V end was cut by 7 bases, the J end by 2 bases, with 14 bases between. The CDR3 nucleotides are TGTGCCAGCAACCCAACAGGGAACAACTATGGCTACACCTTC. Protein product: CASNPTGNNYGYTF.

The J gene is TRBJ1-2, the V gene TRBV6-5; unclear D gene. CDR1 MNHEY and CDR2 SVGAGI come from the germline V gene. This CDR3 is 14 amino acids long. V lost 4 bases and J lost 3, with 12 bases in between. CDR3 amino acids: CASSFLGSHYGYTF. The CDR3 DNA is TGTGCCAGCAGTTTCCTCGGATCTCACTATGGCTACACCTTC.

The rearrangement joins TRBV6-6 to TRBJ2-2, with TRBD1 as a possible D gene (6 bases). This CDR3 is 12 amino acids long. V lost 7 bases to trimming and J lost 6 bases, with 9 bases between them. Per the germline V gene, CDR1 is MNHNY and CDR2 is SVGAGI (reference sequence). CDR3 sequence reads: CASTTGSGELFF. The CDR3 bases are TGTGCCAGCACCACAGGGTCCGGGGAGCTGTTTTTT.

The genes are TRBV7-9 and TRBJ1-4; no clear D. Per the germline V gene, CDR1 is SEHNR and CDR2 is FQNEAQ (reference sequence). V lost 2 bases and J lost 4, with 8 bases in between. The CDR3 loop spans 14 amino acids. The CDR3 sequence is CASSLISYNEKLFF. DNA of the CDR3: TGTGCCAGCAGCTTAATAAGTTATAATGAAAAACTGTTTTTT.

The gene calls are TRBV5-4 and TRBJ2-3, with TRBD2 matching over 12 bases. Germline V CDR1 and CDR2: SGHNT, YYREEE (reference sequence). J was trimmed by 0 bases and V by 3 bases; bases with no gene match: 5. The CDR3 sequence is 17 residues long. The CDR3 is CASSWDGLAGSTDTQYF. CDR3 sequence (DNA): TGTGCCAGCAGCTGGGACGGACTAGCGGGGAGCACAGATACGCAGTATTTT.

The rearrangement links TRBV4-3 to TRBJ2-2; TRBD1 aligns across 10 bases. The CDR3 sequence is 15 residues long. Germline lookup yields CDR1 LGHNA and CDR2 YSLEER. The V gene end was trimmed by 7 bases and the J gene end by 7 bases; junction bases not matched to a gene: 9. CDR3 sequence (DNA): TGCGCCAGCAAAGCTGGGACAGGGGCGGGCGGGGAGCTGTTTTTT. Translation: CASKAGTGAGGELFF.

The V call is TRBV27, the J call TRBJ1-6; D may be TRBD1 (6 bases). Germline loops: CDR1 MNHEY, CDR2 SMNVEV (reference sequence). The CDR3 sequence is 14 residues long. The V gene lost 4 bases and the J gene lost 6 bases, with 10 bases spanning the gap. This chain's CDR3 is CASSWGQSNSPLHF. In DNA form, the CDR3 reads TGTGCCAGCAGTTGGGGGCAAAGTAATTCACCCCTCCACTTT.

The genes are TRBV13 and TRBJ2-7; the match to TRBD2 covers 8 bases. Looked up from germline, CDR1 is PRHDT and CDR2 is FYEKMQ (reference sequence). The CDR3 extends over 15 amino acids. V trimming: 5 bases; J trimming: 4 bases; junction bases outside the gene matches: 10. This CDR3 reads CASSPSGTRPYEQYF. CDR3 DNA: TGTGCCAGCAGCCCCTCCGGGACTAGACCTTACGAGCAGTACTTC. Based on the CDR3 plus reference TRBV13 and TRBJ2-7, the full variable domain is AAGVIQSPRHLIKEKRETATLKCYPIPRHDTVYWYQQGPGQDPQFLISFYEKMQSDKGSIPDRFSAQQFSDYHSELNMSSLELGDSALYFCASSPSGTRPYEQYFGPGTRLTVT.

A single count supports this clone. V gene TRBV27 combines with J gene TRBJ1-2; tentatively, D is TRBD1 (5 bases). The germline V and J ends were trimmed by 0 bases and 8 bases, with 19 bases remaining between them. The CDR3 is 16 residues long. Germline V gives CDR1 MNHEY, CDR2 SMNVEV (reference sequence). The CDR3 region is CASSLSIRDGLGGYTF. CDR3 coding DNA: TGTGCCAGCAGTTTATCAATTAGGGACGGCCTGGGAGGCTACACCTTC.

This chain uses TRBV4-3 with TRBJ2-2; D ambiguous. This CDR3 comprises 14 residues. The ends were cut back, 1 base at V and 4 bases at J, with 7 bases in the middle. Germline loops: CDR1 LGHNA, CDR2 YSLEER. The CDR3 DNA is TGCGCCAGCAGCCAAGCTTACTCCACCGGGGAGCTGTTTTTT. It codes for CASSQAYSTGELFF.

V gene TRBV4-3 combines with J gene TRBJ2-5, with 8 bases lining up with TRBD1. The last part of the DNA fits TRBJ2-7 better; the J call may be wrong. CDR1 is LGHNA, CDR2 YSLEER, per germline. The length of the CDR3 is 13 residues. DNA of the CDR3: TGCGCCAGCAGCCCATGGACAGGGACCGAGCAGTACTTC. Encoded protein: CASSPWTGTEQYF.

The V gene is TRBV30, the J gene TRBJ1-4, with D possibly being TRBD1 (6 bases). Trimming pared 2 bases from V and 5 bases from J, leaving 15 bases between. The CDR3 covers 15 residues. CDR1 and CDR2 from the germline V gene are GTSNPN and SVGIG (reference sequence). The CDR3 spells CAWSIRDTMNEKLFF. CDR3 sequence (DNA): TGTGCCTGGAGTATCCGGGACACAATGAATGAAAAACTGTTTTTT.

The gene calls are TRBV7-6 and TRBJ2-7; D not certain. Germline V gives CDR1 SGHVS, CDR2 FNYEAQ. The CDR3 is 15 residues long. The germline V and J ends were trimmed by 5 bases and 0 bases, with 14 bases remaining between them. The CDR3 here is CASSLSPSSSYEQYF. CDR3 bases: TGTGCCAGCAGCCTGTCCCCGTCTAGCTCCTACGAGCAGTACTTC.

This sequence joins TRBV27 and TRBJ1-2; D gene unclear. CDR1 and CDR2 (germline): MNHEY, SMNVEV (reference sequence). Trimming removed 7 bases at V and 2 bases at J, with 14 bases between. This CDR3 region has 14 residues. CDR3 sequence reads: CASTTQTGNYGYTF. The CDR3, as DNA: TGTGCCAGCACGACACAAACGGGAAACTATGGCTACACCTTC.

This chain links TRBV7-9 with TRBJ2-7; TRBD1 matches at 8 bases. There are 17 residues in the CDR3. Germline CDR1 SEHNR, CDR2 FQNEAQ (reference sequence). Germline trimming cut 5 bases from V and 4 bases from J; bases unmatched to any gene: 16. The CDR3 spells CASSPTAGGAGEYEQYF. CDR3 in DNA: TGTGCCAGCAGCCCTACGGCAGGGGGCGCGGGTGAATACGAGCAGTACTTC. Full variable domain (remainder filled in from reference TRBV7-9 and TRBJ2-7): DTGVSQNPRHKITKRGQNVTFRCDPISEHNRLYWYRQTLGQGPEFLTYFQNEAQLEKSRLLSDRFSAERPKGSFSTLEIQRTEQGDSAMYLCASSPTAGGAGEYEQYFGPGTRLTVT.

The rearrangement uses TRBV6-5 and TRBJ2-3, with 9 nucleotides matching TRBD2. The junction had 8 bases not matched to a gene; V was cut back by 7 bases and J by 3 bases. From germline, CDR1 is MNHEY and CDR2 SVGAGI. The CDR3 consists of 15 residues. The CDR3 spells CASNFGTSLTDTQYF. CDR3 in DNA: TGTGCCAGCAATTTCGGGACTAGCCTAACAGATACGCAGTATTTT.

The chain employs TRBV9 and TRBJ2-1; D uncertain. Between the trimmed V and J ends, which lost 2 bases and 0 bases, there was a span of 9 bases. The length of the CDR3 is 15 residues. Germline V CDR1 and CDR2: SGDLS, YYNGEE. CDR3: CASSVGRSSYNEQFF. As DNA, the CDR3 is TGTGCCAGCAGCGTTGGGCGGAGCTCCTACAATGAGCAGTTCTTC.

V is TRBV27 and J is TRBJ2-1, with D tentatively TRBD2 (5 bases). Trimming removed 1 base at V and 6 bases at J, with 13 bases between. This CDR3 has 15 amino acids. CDR1 is MNHEY, CDR2 SMNVEV, per germline (reference sequence). CDR3 loop: CASSLLSGGTNEQFF. For the CDR3, the DNA is TGTGCCAGCAGTTTATTAAGCGGAGGCACCAATGAGCAGTTCTTC.

In this sample, this clone turned up once. Here the CDR3 DNA reads TGTGCCAGCAGTGTTCGTCGCAGTAGCAATCAGCCCCAGCATTTT. Translating gives CASSVRRSSNQPQHF. The rearrangement links TRBV2 to TRBJ1-5; D call uncertain. Trimming left V 4 bases short and J 0 bases short, with 10 bases between. The CDR3 contains 15 residues. Germline V CDR1 and CDR2: SNHLY, FYNNEI.

V gene TRBV9 combines with J gene TRBJ2-1; D uncertain. Germline CDR1 reads SGDLS; CDR2 reads YYNGEE. V lost 7 bases and J lost 3, with 11 bases in between. The CDR3 is 13 residues long. CDR3 nucleotides: TGTGCCAGCTCATATCCAGGCTACAATGAGCAGTTCTTC. Translated: CASSYPGYNEQFF.

V is TRBV4-1 and J is TRBJ2-7; tentative D call: TRBD1 (6 bases). The CDR3 runs 15 residues. Between the trimmed V and J ends, which lost 4 bases and 3 bases, there was a span of 16 bases. Germline lookup yields CDR1 MGHRA and CDR2 YSYEKL. The CDR3 DNA sequence: TGCGCCAGCAGCCTTTGGACAGACGGGTTCTACGAGCAGTACTTC. It is translated as CASSLWTDGFYEQYF.